The clone carrying this T cell receptor (beta chain) was recorded a few times. Both 60 Vbeta primers and 13 Jbeta primers went into the PCR. Data came from immunoSEQ multiplex PCR; TCRdb stores just in-frame clones and leaves some out. The profile shows around 120,000 clones, roughly 88% of them singletons. This CDR3 has 16 residues. CDR1 MNHEY and CDR2 SMNVEV come from the germline V gene (reference sequence). V lost 3 bases and J lost 1, with 10 bases in between. The entry originates in a study of cytomegalovirus exposure and HLA in healthy donors. This TCR derives from a man between 45 and 60 years old in good health and CMV-seronegative. V and J are TRBV27 and TRBJ2-6, with no clear D. The sample taken for sequencing was PBMCs. The CDR3 is CASSLVKPSGANVLTF. The CDR3 DNA follows: TGTGCCAGCAGTTTGGTAAAGCCATCTGGGGCCAACGTCCTGACTTTC.